This TCR beta chain came from a study of cytomegalovirus exposure and HLA in healthy donors. 60 Vbeta and 13 Jbeta primers were used in PCR. Profiled with immunoSEQ multiplex PCR; TCRdb holds only in-frame clones, not every one. The sample lists 35,000 to 50,000 clones; about two thirds were seen once. Whole-study results and caveats: Altogether, 150 to 200 TCR beta chains were recorded as cytomegalovirus-associated.

On this clone: Its antigen is unknown.

The receptor comes from a man aged 55 to 70 in good health and CMV-seropositive. The sequencing sample was made of PBMCs.

The CDR3 reads CASSPQGLNYEQYF. The CDR3 DNA reads as TGTGCCAGTAGTCCCCAGGGGTTAAACTACGAGCAGTACTTC. The rearrangement uses TRBV19 and TRBJ2-7, with a possible D match to TRBD1 (6 bases). The germline V gene encodes CDR1 LNHDA and CDR2 SQIVND (reference sequence). Deletions cut 5 bases from V and 3 bases from J, with 14 bases between. This CDR3 spans 14 amino acids.